The next 2 T cell receptor beta chains were all read from a single sample in a study of naive and memory T cell subsets (dated by TCRdb to 2017 to 2019). Library method: UMI-ligation and nested PCR. TCRdb records Illumina MiSeq as the sequencer. The beta constant-region primer was an equimolar mix of two oligonucleotides covering both TRBC1 and TRBC2. The ligated cDNA went through four rounds of PCR with nested alpha and beta constant-region primers together with the SP2 primer. TCRdb applied fastp at Q25 and MiXCR to the public reads, then kept only in-frame beta chains. Rows with a matching CDR3 protein are joined into one entry that keeps the most common DNA and genes. The table for this sample lists roughly 8,000 distinct CDR3 sequences; less than 35% of them were counted only once. The ten largest clones represent around three fifths of the sample. Sequenced material: CD8+ TEMRA cells from blood. Read against the paper, the sample's cell subset or site label means: effector memory re-expressing CD45RA, CD45RA+ CD27-. The origin of the receptors is a human donor in good health.

The chain carries TRBV12-3 or TRBV12-4 and TRBJ2-5, with D hard to call. This CDR3 has 14 amino acids. Trimming took off 5 bases at V and 5 bases at J, with 15 bases between the two ends. The DNA for the CDR3 is TGTGCCAGCAGTATATTCCATTCCGGGGAGACCCAGTACTTC. It specifies CASSIFHSGETQYF.

This chain connects TRBV7-7 to TRBJ2-1; D unclear. V lost 1 base and J 7 bases, leaving 8 bases between the germline ends. The CDR3 totals 13 residues. Germline CDR1 and CDR2: SSHAT and FNYEAQ (reference sequence). CDR3 loop: CASSLVPHNEQFF. The DNA of the CDR3 is TGTGCCAGCAGCTTAGTGCCCCATAATGAGCAGTTCTTC.